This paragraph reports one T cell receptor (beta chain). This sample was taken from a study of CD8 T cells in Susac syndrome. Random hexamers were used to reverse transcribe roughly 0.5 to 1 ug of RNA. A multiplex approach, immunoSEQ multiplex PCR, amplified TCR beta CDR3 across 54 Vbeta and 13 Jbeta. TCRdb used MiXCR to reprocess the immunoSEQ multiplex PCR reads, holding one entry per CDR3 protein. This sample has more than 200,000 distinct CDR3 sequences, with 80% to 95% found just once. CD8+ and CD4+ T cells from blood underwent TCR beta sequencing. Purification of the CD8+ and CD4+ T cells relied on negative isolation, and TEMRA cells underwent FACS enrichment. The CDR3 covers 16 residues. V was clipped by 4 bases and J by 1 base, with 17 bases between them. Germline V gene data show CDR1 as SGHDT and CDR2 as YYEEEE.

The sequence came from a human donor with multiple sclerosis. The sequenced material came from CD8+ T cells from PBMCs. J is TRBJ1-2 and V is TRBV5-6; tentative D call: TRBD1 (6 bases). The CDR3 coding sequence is TGTGCCAGCAGCCCCGGGGGCGGACTTATTAACTATGGCTACACCTTC. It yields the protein CASSPGGGLINYGYTF.